This record covers a single T cell receptor (beta chain). What it binds is not known. CDR1 is MDHEN and CDR2 is SYDVKM in the germline V gene. The CDR3 contains 13 residues. Trimming removed 3 bases from V and 0 bases from J, with 0 bases in between. The data derive from a study of siplizumab effects on memory and regulatory T cells. Whole-study results and caveats: Roughly 75-95% of proliferating clones (CD4+ or CD8+) could not be assigned a naive or memory phenotype.

The data were produced by immunoSEQ multiplex PCR, yet TCRdb's version contains in-frame clones alone and is incomplete. The sample contains 75,000 to 100,000 clones, roughly 94% of which appear only once. This clonotype originated in a human donor in good health. The chain recombines TRBV28 with TRBJ2-6; D is ambiguous. Sequenced: non-Treg CD4+ T cells sorted from blood. CDR3 amino acids: CASSFSGANVLTF. CDR3 sequence (DNA): TGTGCCAGCAGTTTCTCTGGGGCCAACGTCCTGACTTTC.